This TCR beta chain was identified during a study of cytotoxic CD8 clonotypes in ibrutinib-treated CLL. Whole-study context: Complete response was seen in 2 patients and partial in some 24; around twelve progressed and roughly 15 stayed remitted after a median around 68 months. Response samples were drawn at a median of approximately 11 months of treatment, range 6 to 36. Points from the study as a whole: Clonality at baseline surpassed age-matched healthy donors and tracked circulating CD8+ T-cell counts.

As regards this clone: Its antigen remains unknown.

Roughly 2 micrograms of genomic DNA from cryopreserved PBMCs went into TCR beta libraries. The CDR3 is 13 residues long. V shed 4 bases, J shed 3 bases, and the junction held 2 bases outside the gene matches. Germline V gives CDR1 KGHSH, CDR2 LQKENI. Measured with immunoSEQ multiplex PCR; TCRdb has only the in-frame clones, and not every one. The sample has 120,000 to 150,000 clones, 60% to 85% seen once. This TCR was recovered from a human donor with chronic lymphocytic leukemia. V and J are TRBV18 and TRBJ1-1; TRBD1 agrees at 7 bases. Specimen: PBMCs, collected after 12 months of ibrutinib treatment. The CDR3 DNA is TGTGCCAGCTCACGTGGACAGGACACTGAAGCTTTCTTT. Its translation is CASSRGQDTEAFF.